Included here is one T cell receptor (beta chain) sequence, with context. No qualities accompany the bases; no much larger clone lies one base away. V is cut back by 3 bases and J by 0 bases, with 3 bases in the junction unmatched. Reading from cysteine to phenylalanine, the CDR3 counts 15 amino acids. Solely the CDR3 DNA is kept, with 45 bases framed from the first base. CDR1 and CDR2 were assigned from the germline V gene as SGDLS and YYNGEE. The library was built by means of the immunoSEQ multiplex PCR assay. In most patients, genomic DNA was isolated using the Qiagen DNeasy Blood and Tissue Kit and sent frozen to Adaptive Biotechnologies for TCR sequencing. For most patients, high-throughput TCR-beta CDR3 sequencing of genomic DNA was performed by Adaptive Biotechnologies. The study's own analysis went as follows. TCR sequencing data were retrieved from Adaptive's ImmunoSEQ software for about 17 patients, whereas a few other patients were processed with MiXCR and VDJtools. CD4 versus CD8 sorting errors were corrected by removing sequences found in both subsets at a frequency ratio below 5:1. CDR3 nucleotide sequences shared between donor and recipient were removed because the origin of such sequences could not be assigned. At least 2-fold expansion over unstimulated cells and a minimum CFSE-low frequency of 0.002% (template counts) or 0.001% (read counts) were required for clones to be classified as alloreactive. Mappable clones were those detected in sequenced pre-transplant spleen, lymph node, or MLR CFSE-low populations of the donor or recipient. The cumulative frequency of alloreactive clones was calculated as a percentage of all sequences, weighted by copy number. The source is immuneACCESS, and TCRdb retained only in-frame sequences with V and J called. Part of the clones is not carried over; for the studies checked, unresolved V genes explain less than half of this, and the remainder is unexplained. The V and J calls and clone size come from that table; D and trimming were worked out from the DNA. This sample is represented by about 14,000 clones; 35% to 45% of them were singletons. Of the sample, roughly 15% is held by the ten largest clones.

The time point label, as the study defines it: cells obtained before transplantation from donor or recipient. Mixed lymphocyte reactions plated 200,000 CFSE-labeled pre-transplant responders with 200,000 irradiated violet-dye-labeled stimulators and were cultured for roughly 6 days. After the mixed lymphocyte reaction, proliferating CD3+CD4+CFSE-low and CD3+CD8+CFSE-low responder cells were FACS-sorted on a BD Influx sorter. This sample is part of a study of graft-versus-host responses after intestinal transplantation listed by TCRdb under 2021. General notes on the study: The transplants that recipients received were multivisceral, liver-intestinal, or isolated intestinal. A cohort of 24 intestinal transplant recipients, including one retransplant, was enrolled, and 3 patients lacking pretransplant specimens were excluded. Every recipient was given anti-thymocyte globulin induction, then maintenance tacrolimus and steroids for two to three years. Instead of going to the commercial service, samples from a few later patients were sequenced in-house on an Illumina MiSeq and processed with MiXCR. A peak of at least 4% donor T cells among recipient peripheral blood mononuclear cells was the definition used for donor T cell macrochimerism. To identify alloreactive clones, pre-transplant mixed lymphocyte reaction products were sequenced and then compared with unstimulated pre-transplant donor and recipient T cells. After intestinal transplantation, graft-versus-host and host-versus-graft alloreactive T cell clones in the graft, circulation and bone marrow were tracked using bulk TCR-beta CDR3 sequencing.

Study-level results and caveats: Early after transplant, peak levels of circulating GvH clones were associated with declines in HvG clones. In the allografts of patients with donor T cell macrochimerism, GvH to HvG T cell clonal ratios were high. Conclusions were limited by the relatively low number and heterogeneity of intestinal transplant patients. GvH clones turned up in recipient bone marrow, with some appearing earlier in ileal mucosa or blood, a pattern consistent with an intestinal mucosal origin.

This material consisted of alloreactive CD8+ T cells from a mixed lymphocyte reaction culture, taken before intestinal transplant. What the cell subset or site label conveys for this sample: CFSE-low proliferating T cells sorted from roughly six-day pre-transplant mixed lymphocyte reaction (GvH or HvG direction). Recombination connected TRBV9 to TRBJ2-5, and TRBD1 aligns with 9 junction nucleotides. This sequence originates from a human patient who received an intestinal transplant. The CDR3 protein sequence reads: CASSARDRDQETQYF. The nucleotides read TGTGCCAGCAGCGCTAGGGACAGGGACCAAGAGACCCAGTACTTC.